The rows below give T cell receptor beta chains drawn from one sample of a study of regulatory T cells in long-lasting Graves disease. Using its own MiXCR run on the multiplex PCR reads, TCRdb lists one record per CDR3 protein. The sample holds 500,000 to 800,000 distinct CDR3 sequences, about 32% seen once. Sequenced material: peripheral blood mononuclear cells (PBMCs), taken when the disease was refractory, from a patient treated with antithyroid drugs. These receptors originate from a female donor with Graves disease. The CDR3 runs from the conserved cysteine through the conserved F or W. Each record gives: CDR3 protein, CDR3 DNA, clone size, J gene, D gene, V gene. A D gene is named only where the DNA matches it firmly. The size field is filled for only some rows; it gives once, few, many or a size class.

CDR3 protein: CASSAGTSGSGLETQYF; CDR3 DNA: TGTGCCAGTAGCGCCGGGACTAGCGGGAGTGGGTTGGAGACCCAGTACTTC; clone size: few; J gene: TRBJ2-5; D gene: TRBD2; V gene: TRBV19
CDR3 protein: CASSEDRQGQPQHF; CDR3 DNA: TGTGCCAGCAGTGAGGACAGGCAAGGGCAGCCCCAGCATTTT; clone size: many; J gene: TRBJ1-5; D gene: TRBD1; V gene: TRBV2
CDR3 protein: CASSRGPLNTEAFF; CDR3 DNA: TGTGCCAGCAGCCGGGGACCGTTGAACACTGAAGCTTTCTTT; clone size: few; J gene: TRBJ1-1; D gene: NA; V gene: TRBV7-9
CDR3 protein: CASSSPATEAFF; CDR3 DNA: TGTGCCAGCAGTTCCCCCGCGACTGAAGCTTTCTTT; clone size: many; J gene: TRBJ1-1; D gene: NA; V gene: TRBV6-5
CDR3 protein: CSAIPPQGSNQPQHF; CDR3 DNA: TGCAGTGCTATCCCACCCCAGGGTAGCAATCAGCCCCAGCATTTT; clone size: few; J gene: TRBJ1-5; D gene: NA; V gene: TRBV20-1
CDR3 protein: CASSLMGGAGLQETQYF; CDR3 DNA: TGTGCCAGCAGCCTCATGGGGGGAGCGGGACTCCAAGAGACCCAGTACTTC; clone size: NA; J gene: TRBJ2-5; D gene: TRBD2; V gene: TRBV7-3
CDR3 protein: CSVARGPGQPQHF; CDR3 DNA: TGCAGCGTCGCAAGGGGGCCGGGGCAGCCCCAGCATTTT; clone size: few; J gene: TRBJ1-5; D gene: TRBD1; V gene: TRBV29-1
CDR3 protein: CASSYSYEGQPQHF; CDR3 DNA: TGTGCCAGCAGTTACTCCTATGAGGGTCAGCCCCAGCATTTT; clone size: NA; J gene: TRBJ1-5; D gene: NA; V gene: TRBV6-9
CDR3 protein: CSARLAQQGQPQHF; CDR3 DNA: TGCAGTGCTAGACTCGCCCAGCAGGGTCAGCCCCAGCATTTT; clone size: many; J gene: TRBJ1-5; D gene: NA; V gene: TRBV20-1
CDR3 protein: CAGRDPGQPQHF; CDR3 DNA: TGTGCCGGTAGGGACCCGGGTCAGCCCCAGCATTTT; clone size: few; J gene: TRBJ1-5; D gene: NA; V gene: TRBV6-2/TRBV6-3
CDR3 protein: CAIQQGRVYGYTF; CDR3 DNA: TGTGCCATTCAACAGGGGAGGGTCTATGGCTACACCTTC; clone size: NA; J gene: TRBJ1-2; D gene: TRBD1; V gene: TRBV28